The rows below give T cell receptor beta chains drawn from one sample of a study of T cells in localized non-small cell lung cancer. TCRdb keeps only in-frame clones here, not all; method: immunoSEQ multiplex PCR. The sample holds approximately 22,000 clones; over 85% are singletons and the top ten take about 6.7%. The sample in question was peripheral blood, obtained before any cancer treatment. These receptors were obtained from a male donor aged 60 or older with stage I squamous cell lung carcinoma. The CDR3 runs from the conserved cysteine through the conserved F or W. D genes are given only for firm matches. Only part of the rows carry a size: once, few, many, or a class if the clone is expanded.

clone size: .; V gene: TRBV28; D gene: TRBD2; J gene: TRBJ2-7; CDR3 protein: CASSLVASGPSTWNEQYF; CDR3 DNA: TGTGCCAGCAGTTTAGTGGCTAGCGGGCCTTCAACCTGGAACGAGCAGTACTTC
clone size: .; V gene: TRBV5-1; D gene: TRBD1; J gene: TRBJ2-5; CDR3 protein: CASSGWDSQETQYF; CDR3 DNA: TGCGCCAGCAGCGGGTGGGACAGCCAAGAGACCCAGTACTTC
clone size: .; V gene: TRBV7-2; D gene: TRBD1; J gene: TRBJ2-7; CDR3 protein: CASSCDRGGWYEQYF; CDR3 DNA: TGTGCCAGCAGCTGCGACAGGGGGGGGTGGTACGAGCAGTACTTC
clone size: .; V gene: TRBV2; D gene: .; J gene: TRBJ1-1; CDR3 protein: CASRILAGNTEAFF; CDR3 DNA: TGTGCCAGCAGGATATTAGCCGGGAACACTGAAGCTTTCTTT
clone size: once; V gene: TRBV6-5; D gene: TRBD1; J gene: TRBJ1-2; CDR3 protein: CASSYGTGVGYTF; CDR3 DNA: TGTGCCAGCAGTTATGGGACAGGGGTGGGTTACACCTTC
clone size: .; V gene: TRBV21-1; D gene: .; J gene: TRBJ1-2; CDR3 protein: CASSGPGSRGYTF; CDR3 DNA: TGTGCCAGCTCCGGTCCGGGGAGTCGGGGCTACACCTTC
clone size: .; V gene: TRBV5-5; D gene: .; J gene: TRBJ2-5; CDR3 protein: CASSSLLGGVQETQYF; CDR3 DNA: TGTGCCAGCAGCTCCCTGCTCGGGGGAGTCCAAGAGACCCAGTACTTC
clone size: few; V gene: TRBV2; D gene: .; J gene: TRBJ1-6; CDR3 protein: CASSLPLDSPLHF; CDR3 DNA: TGTGCCAGCAGTCTACCATTGGATTCACCCCTCCACTTT
clone size: once; V gene: TRBV18; D gene: .; J gene: TRBJ1-6; CDR3 protein: CASSSGLYNNSPLHF; CDR3 DNA: TGTGCCAGCTCATCGGGACTCTACAATAATTCACCCCTCCACTTT
clone size: .; V gene: TRBV6-6; D gene: .; J gene: TRBJ1-5; CDR3 protein: CASSSGGGGPQPQHF; CDR3 DNA: TGTGCCAGCAGTTCGGGAGGTGGGGGCCCCCAGCCCCAGCATTTT
clone size: .; V gene: TRBV6-5; D gene: .; J gene: TRBJ1-1; CDR3 protein: CASSYSTRGWTEAFF; CDR3 DNA: TGTGCCAGCAGTTACTCGACCAGGGGTTGGACTGAAGCTTTCTTT